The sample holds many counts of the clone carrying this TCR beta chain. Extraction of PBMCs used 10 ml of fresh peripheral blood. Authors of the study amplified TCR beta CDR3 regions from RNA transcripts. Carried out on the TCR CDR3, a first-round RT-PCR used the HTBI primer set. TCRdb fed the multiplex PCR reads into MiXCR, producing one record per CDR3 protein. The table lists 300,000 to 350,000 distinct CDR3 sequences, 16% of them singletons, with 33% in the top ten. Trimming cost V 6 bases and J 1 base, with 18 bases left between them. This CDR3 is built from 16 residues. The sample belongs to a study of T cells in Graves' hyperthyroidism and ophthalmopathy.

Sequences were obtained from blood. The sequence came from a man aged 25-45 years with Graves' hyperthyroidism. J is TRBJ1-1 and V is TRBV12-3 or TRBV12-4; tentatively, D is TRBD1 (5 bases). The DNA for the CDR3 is TGTGCCAGCAGCCGAGCCCAGATGGGGCCGAACACTGAAGCTTTCTTT. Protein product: CASSRAQMGPNTEAFF.